This TCR beta chain originates from a study of cytomegalovirus exposure and HLA in healthy donors. The assay was immunoSEQ multiplex PCR, and TCRdb's table has in-frame clones only and misses some. This table holds about 250,000 clones, just under 90% found once. The germline CDR1 and CDR2 sequences are SNHLY and FYNNEI. The V gene lost 7 bases and the J gene lost 0 bases, with 13 bases spanning the gap. The CDR3 is made up of 14 amino acids. The receptor comes from a man between 18 and 35 years old in good health and CMV-seronegative. The sequencing input was PBMCs. The chain joins TRBV2 to TRBJ2-7; D possibly corresponds to TRBD2 (6 bases). The DNA of the CDR3 is TGTGCCAGCATGTGGAGGGAAAGCTCCTACGAGCAGTACTTC. Its protein product is CASMWRESSYEQYF.